These 28 T cell receptor beta chains were sequenced from one sample in a study of blood T cell repertoires in COVID-19 (TCRdb year 2020). To prepare the library, the immunoSEQ multiplex PCR assay was applied. TCRdb mirrors the immuneACCESS table, restricted to in-frame sequences. Some clones are absent from its copies; in checked studies, under half trace to an unresolved V gene, and the reason for the others is unknown. In this sample the table shows around 250,000 clones, approximately 86% of which occur a single time. The ten largest clonotypes hold less than 4% of the sample. The sequenced material came from peripheral blood. The receptors originated from a woman aged 18-29 years with acute or convalescent COVID-19.

The chain joins TRBV3-1 (or the pseudogene TRBV3-2) to TRBJ2-1, with D possibly matching TRBD2 (5 bases). Germline CDR1 reads LGHDT; CDR2 reads YNNKEL (reference sequence). Trimming stripped 1 base from V and 10 bases from J, with 11 bases between. The CDR3 loop spans 13 amino acids. The CDR3 DNA follows: TGTGCCAGCAGCCAAGTTGAGTCGGGAGAGCAGTTCTTC. This gives the protein CASSQVESGEQFF.

V is TRBV6-6 and J is TRBJ1-2; 8 bases line up with TRBD1. This CDR3 comprises 14 residues. V dropped 2 bases and J dropped 8; count of bases not matched to a gene: 7. Germline V gene data show CDR1 as MNHNY and CDR2 as SVGAGI (reference sequence). CDR3 residues: CASSYRQGTNGYTF. In DNA form, the CDR3 reads TGTGCCAGCAGTTACAGACAGGGGACGAACGGCTACACCTTC.

The V gene is TRBV30, the J gene TRBJ1-1; 7 bases align to TRBD1. In germline, CDR1 is GTSNPN, CDR2 SVGIG (reference sequence). The CDR3 totals 16 residues. The J segment lost 6 bases and the V segment lost 0 bases, leaving 13 bases of the junction unmatched. CDR3 loop: CAWSVPTGKGLPEAFF. The CDR3 bases are TGTGCCTGGAGTGTACCGACAGGGAAAGGTCTTCCTGAAGCTTTCTTT.

The V and J genes are TRBV5-1 and TRBJ2-1; possible D gene TRBD2, 5 bases. Trimming cost V 0 bases and J 6 bases, with 10 bases left between them. This CDR3 has 14 amino acids. The germline V gene encodes CDR1 SGHRS and CDR2 YFSETQ. The CDR3 loop reads CASSLGVATNEQFF. DNA for the CDR3: TGCGCCAGCAGCTTGGGGGTAGCGACCAATGAGCAGTTCTTC.

This clone was observed a handful of times. This rearrangement joins TRBV7-2 to TRBJ1-2; the match to TRBD1 covers 7 bases. The V gene end was trimmed by 6 bases and the J gene end by 0 bases; junction bases not matched to a gene: 4. The CDR3 is 14 amino acids. Germline V gene sequence: CDR1 SGHTA, CDR2 FQGNSA. The CDR3 DNA is TGTGCCAGCAGATTGGGACAGACTAACTATGGCTACACCTTC. Translation: CASRLGQTNYGYTF. Looking up the rest from reference TRBV7-2 and TRBJ1-2 gives the full variable domain: GAGVSQSPSNKVTEKGKDVELRCDPISGHTALYWYRQSLGQGLEFLIYFQGNSAPDKSGLPSDRFSAERTGGSVSTLTIQRTQQEDSAVYLCASRLGQTNYGYTFGSGTRLTVV.

The V call is TRBV19, the J call TRBJ2-4; TRBD2 might be the D (5 bases). The germline CDR1 and CDR2 sequences are LNHDA and SQIVND (reference sequence). The V end lost 5 bases, the J end lost 2 bases, and 13 bases lay between the germline ends. The CDR3 spans 15 residues. The CDR3 DNA is TGTGCCAGTAGTGAGTCCGGGGTTTCCAAAAACATTCAGTACTTC. As protein: CASSESGVSKNIQYF.

This clone was detected only a few times. V gene TRBV5-1 combines with J gene TRBJ1-1; D gene unclear. CDR1 SGHRS and CDR2 YFSETQ come from the germline V gene. V was clipped by 2 bases and J by 0 bases, with 14 bases between them. The CDR3 consists of 16 residues. CDR3 in DNA: TGCGCCAGCAGCTTCCTCCCCGGGGAAATGAACACTGAAGCTTTCTTT. Translation gives CASSFLPGEMNTEAFF. The whole variable domain, filled in from reference TRBV5-1 and TRBJ1-1, reads KAGVTQTPRYLIKTRGQQVTLSCSPISGHRSVSWYQQTPGQGLQFLFEYFSETQRNKGNFPGRFSGRQFSNSRSEMNVSTLELGDSALYLCASSFLPGEMNTEAFFGQGTRLTVV.

This chain links TRBV18 with TRBJ1-5; D is perhaps TRBD1 (6 bases). V lost 3 bases to trimming and J lost 2 bases, with 14 bases between them. The CDR3 runs to 16 residues. CDR1 KGHSH and CDR2 LQKENI come from the germline V gene. The CDR3: CASSPVGPGGNQPQHF. The CDR3 DNA follows: TGTGCCAGCTCACCCGTGGGGCCAGGGGGCAATCAGCCCCAGCATTTT.

This chain joins TRBV18 and TRBJ2-2, with 7 positions matching TRBD2. J was trimmed by 0 bases and V by 2 bases; bases with no gene match: 3. The CDR3 has 16 residues. Germline lookup yields CDR1 KGHSH and CDR2 LQKENI. DNA of the CDR3: TGTGCCAGCTCACCAGGGGAGGGCGCGAACACCGGGGAGCTGTTTTTT. Translation gives CASSPGEGANTGELFF.

This sequence joins TRBV5-1 and TRBJ1-4; 7 bases align to TRBD1. Germline lookup yields CDR1 SGHRS and CDR2 YFSETQ. The length of the CDR3 is 16 residues. J lost 0 bases, V lost 3 bases, and 5 bases had no gene match. CDR3 sequence: CASSSGTDPTNEKLFF. The CDR3 DNA sequence: TGCGCCAGCAGCTCAGGGACAGACCCAACTAATGAAAAACTGTTTTTT. The complete variable domain, with remaining parts taken from reference TRBV5-1 and TRBJ1-4, reads KAGVTQTPRYLIKTRGQQVTLSCSPISGHRSVSWYQQTPGQGLQFLFEYFSETQRNKGNFPGRFSGRQFSNSRSEMNVSTLELGDSALYLCASSSGTDPTNEKLFFGSGTQLSVL.

In its sample, this clone was seen once. V and J are TRBV4-3 and TRBJ2-7, with a possible D match to TRBD1 (6 bases). The V and J ends lost 0 bases and 2 bases respectively, with 23 bases between them. CDR1 LGHNA and CDR2 YSLEER come from the germline V gene. CDR3 length: 19 residues. CDR3 coding DNA: TGCGCCAGCAGCCAAGATCGGTTGGGGACATCGCCAACCGCCTACGAGCAGTACTTC. This codes for CASSQDRLGTSPTAYEQYF.

This chain uses TRBV6-6 with TRBJ2-7; the match to TRBD2 covers 11 bases. Per the germline V gene, CDR1 is MNHNY and CDR2 is SVGAGI (reference sequence). This CDR3 has 14 amino acids. V trimming: 6 bases; J trimming: 0 bases; junction bases outside the gene matches: 1. This chain's CDR3 is CASRTSGTSYEQYF. For the CDR3, the DNA is TGTGCCAGCAGGACTAGCGGGACCTCCTACGAGCAGTACTTC.

The V gene is TRBV19, the J gene TRBJ1-4; D is possibly TRBD1 (5 bases). The CDR3 has 15 amino acids. CDR1 LNHDA and CDR2 SQIVND come from the germline V gene (reference sequence). V gave up 4 bases and J gave up 0 bases, with 9 bases separating them. Written as DNA, the CDR3 is TGTGCCAGTAGTAACCAGGGTGCAACTAATGAAAAACTGTTTTTT. Protein sequence: CASSNQGATNEKLFF.

The V call is TRBV6-5, the J call TRBJ1-1, with TRBD1 matching 8 bases. The CDR3 loop spans 14 amino acids. Germline values: CDR1 MNHEY, CDR2 SVGAGI. V lost 6 bases and J lost 1; bases outside the gene matches: 4. CDR3 residues: CASRPGTGNTEAFF. Written as DNA, the CDR3 is TGTGCCAGCAGACCCGGGACAGGGAACACTGAAGCTTTCTTT.

The chain combines TRBV6-2 or TRBV6-3 with TRBJ2-7; TRBD1 might be the D (6 bases). The CDR3 sequence is 14 residues long. Germline CDR1 MNHEY, CDR2 SVGEGT. The V and J ends lost 0 bases and 4 bases respectively, with 10 bases between them. The DNA for the CDR3 is TGTGCCAGCAGTTACTCGGGGGCAGGTTACGAGCAGTACTTC. Translation: CASSYSGAGYEQYF.

The genes are TRBV4-3 and TRBJ1-6; the D is unclear. Germline lookup yields CDR1 LGHNA and CDR2 YSLEER. This CDR3 region has 14 residues. V lost 0 bases and J lost 8, with 8 bases in between. The CDR3 bases are TGCGCCAGCAGCCAAGAGGTTTCGGATTCACCCCTCCACTTT. It codes for CASSQEVSDSPLHF.

The chain has TRBV6-1 and TRBJ1-5, with D possibly matching TRBD1 (6 bases). This CDR3 region has 20 residues. V was clipped by 2 bases and J by 4 bases, with 27 bases between them. Germline V gene sequence: CDR1 MNHNS, CDR2 SASEGT. The CDR3 DNA is TGTGCCAGCAGTGAACCCAGTGACAGGTCTCATGGATCCCTGAATCAGCCCCAGCATTTT. Translation gives CASSEPSDRSHGSLNQPQHF.

V gene TRBV5-1 combines with J gene TRBJ2-5, with 8 bases identical to TRBD2. The CDR3 covers 14 residues. In germline, CDR1 is SGHRS, CDR2 YFSETQ. With V trimmed by 4 bases and J by 0 bases, 2 bases remained unmatched. CDR3 sequence: CASSRGLDQETQYF. CDR3 sequence (DNA): TGCGCCAGCAGCAGGGGACTAGACCAAGAGACCCAGTACTTC.

This clone has more than one count but fewer than ten. The chain has TRBV11-2 and TRBJ2-2; 7 bases map to TRBD2. CDR3 size: 14 residues. Trimming removed 3 bases from V and 5 bases from J; junction bases left unmatched: 3. The germline V gene has CDR1 SGHAT and CDR2 FQNNGV. The CDR3: CASSFGGGTGELFF. CDR3 nucleotide sequence: TGTGCCAGCAGCTTTGGGGGGGGTACCGGGGAGCTGTTTTTT. Supplemented by reference TRBV11-2 and TRBJ2-2, the full variable domain reads EAGVAQSPRYKIIEKRQSVAFWCNPISGHATLYWYQQILGQGPKLLIQFQNNGVVDDSQLPKDRFSAERLKGVDSTLKIQPAKLEDSAVYLCASSFGGGTGELFFGEGSRLTVL.

This chain links TRBV6-5 with TRBJ1-2; 8 nucleotides align to TRBD1. Germline CDR1 and CDR2: MNHEY and SVGAGI. With V trimmed by 5 bases and J by 8 bases, 7 bases remained unmatched. The CDR3 has 13 amino acids. The CDR3 is CASSPTGEWGYTF. CDR3 DNA sequence: TGTGCCAGCAGTCCGACAGGGGAATGGGGCTACACCTTC.

The V and J genes are TRBV5-6 and TRBJ2-4, with D hard to call. Per the germline V gene, CDR1 is SGHDT and CDR2 is YYEEEE. V was trimmed by 3 bases and J by 0 bases, leaving 7 bases between them. This CDR3 contains 14 residues. The CDR3 region is CASSSTLAKNIQYF. The CDR3, as DNA: TGTGCCAGCAGCTCTACGCTAGCCAAAAACATTCAGTACTTC.

This chain's CDR3 is CASSFRQTSSYEQYF. CDR3 coding DNA: TGCGCCAGCAGCTTCAGGCAAACTAGCTCCTACGAGCAGTACTTC. V usage is TRBV5-1 and J usage is TRBJ2-7; tentative D call: TRBD2 (5 bases). There are 15 residues in the CDR3. V lost 2 bases and J lost 0, with 12 bases in between. The germline V gene encodes CDR1 SGHRS and CDR2 YFSETQ.

Points on this clone: A much bigger clone sits one base away, suggesting this may be a read error. Other DNA sequences in this sample translate to the same CDR3. This CDR3 is CASSPTSGSTDTQYF. CDR3 DNA sequence: TGTGCCAGCAGCCCGACTAGCGGAAGCACAGATACGCAGTATTTT. The V call is TRBV3-1 (or the pseudogene TRBV3-2), the J call TRBJ2-3, with 9 bases lining up with TRBD2. CDR1 and CDR2 from the germline V gene are LGHDT and YNNKEL (reference sequence). The V and J ends lost 4 bases and 0 bases, in that order; junction bases with no gene match: 2. The CDR3 has 15 residues.

V is TRBV28 and J is TRBJ2-1; D possibly corresponds to TRBD1 (5 bases). Per germline, CDR1 MDHEN and CDR2 SYDVKM. With 4 bases removed from V and 0 bases from J, the gap between germline ends came to 16 bases. This CDR3 region has 17 residues. CDR3 sequence reads: CASSSARTPFSYNEQFF. The DNA for the CDR3 is TGTGCCAGCAGTTCAGCCAGGACACCCTTCTCCTACAATGAGCAGTTCTTC.

The chain has TRBV27 and TRBJ2-5; D may be TRBD2 (6 bases). The V gene lost 6 bases and the J gene lost 4 bases, with 15 bases spanning the gap. Looked up from germline, CDR1 is MNHEY and CDR2 is SMNVEV (reference sequence). CDR3 size: 14 residues. The DNA for the CDR3 is TGTGCCAGCAGGACGGGAGTGGTGGCAGAGACCCAGTACTTC. It translates to CASRTGVVAETQYF.

The chain couples TRBV7-2 to TRBJ1-1; D is uncertain. Germline V gene sequence: CDR1 SGHTA, CDR2 FQGNSA. V was cut by 1 base and J by 14 bases, with 14 bases left in between. The CDR3 loop spans 12 amino acids. The CDR3 reads CASSLGPTNHFF. As DNA, the CDR3 is TGTGCCAGCAGCTTAGGTCCTACGAATCACTTCTTT.

This chain connects TRBV6-5 to TRBJ2-7; 8 bases align to TRBD2. Per germline, CDR1 MNHEY and CDR2 SVGAGI. J lost 5 bases, V lost 6 bases, and 12 bases had no gene match. The CDR3 runs 15 residues. CDR3 nucleotides: TGTGCCAGCAGCTTAGCGGGGAGCCCTCGGGACGAGCAGTACTTC. It translates to CASSLAGSPRDEQYF.

This chain uses TRBV6-4 with TRBJ2-1, with 12 bases lining up with TRBD2. V trimming: 6 bases; J trimming: 4 bases; junction bases outside the gene matches: 4. There are 15 residues in the CDR3. CDR1 MRHNA and CDR2 SNTAGT come from the germline V gene. This chain's CDR3 is CASSGLAGRYNEQFF. CDR3 nucleotide sequence: TGTGCCAGCAGCGGACTAGCGGGGCGATACAATGAGCAGTTCTTC.